The clone carrying this T cell receptor beta chain appeared a few times. These data belong to a study of patients and donors after allogeneic stem cell transplantation. TCRdb passed the RT-PCR reads through MiXCR, listing each CDR3 protein once. The table has about 960,000 distinct CDR3 sequences, roughly 18% seen once; the top ten hold around 5.5%. Germline-derived CDR1 and CDR2 are DFQATT and SNEGSKA (reference sequence). This CDR3 region has 17 residues. V shed 0 bases, J shed 5 bases, and the junction held 13 bases outside the gene matches. This sequence joins TRBV20-1 and TRBJ2-5, with TRBD2 matching over 9 bases. The sequencing sample was made of blood, either unsorted or a sorted T cell fraction (not recorded which). The clonotype was recovered from a human donor who was either an allogeneic HSCT recipient or a stem cell or donor lymphocyte infusion donor (not recorded which). It is not recorded whose cells these are; they may come from a transplant donor. CDR3 loop: CSARDIGVAGAGETQYF. In nucleotides, the CDR3 is TGCAGTGCTAGAGATATTGGAGTAGCGGGAGCGGGTGAGACCCAGTACTTC.